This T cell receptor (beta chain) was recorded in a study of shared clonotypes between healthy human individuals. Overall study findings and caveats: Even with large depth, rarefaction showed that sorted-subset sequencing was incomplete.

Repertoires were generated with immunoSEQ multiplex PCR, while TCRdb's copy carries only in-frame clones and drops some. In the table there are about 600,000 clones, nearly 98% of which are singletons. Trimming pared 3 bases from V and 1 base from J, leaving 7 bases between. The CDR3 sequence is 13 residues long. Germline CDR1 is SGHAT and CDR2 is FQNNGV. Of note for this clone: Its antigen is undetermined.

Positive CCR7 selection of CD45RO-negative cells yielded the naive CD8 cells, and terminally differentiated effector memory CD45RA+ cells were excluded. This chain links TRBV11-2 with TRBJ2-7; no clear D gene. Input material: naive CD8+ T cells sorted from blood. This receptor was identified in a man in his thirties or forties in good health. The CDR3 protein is CASSFIPSYEQYF. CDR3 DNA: TGTGCCAGCAGCTTCATCCCTTCCTACGAGCAGTACTTC.